Each of the 32 T cell receptor beta chains below was sequenced from the same sample in a study of T cells in Graves' hyperthyroidism and ophthalmopathy. Template material for amplifying TCR beta CDR3 regions consisted of RNA transcripts. The HTBI primer set served for first-round RT-PCR of the TCR CDR3. MiXCR, run by TCRdb on the multiplex PCR reads, gives a single entry per CDR3 protein. The sample holds 300,000 to 400,000 distinct CDR3 sequences, 21% seen once. The sample comprised blood. All receptors come from a woman between 50 and 59 years old with Graves' hyperthyroidism.

This clonotype has ten or more counts. The CDR3 DNA sequence: TGCGCCAGCAGCTTGGCCTCTGCGGGTGGCTACACCTTC. Encoded protein: CASSLASAGGYTF. The chain links TRBV5-1 to TRBJ1-2; D gene unclear. Germline V CDR1 and CDR2: SGHRS, YFSETQ. V was pared by 0 bases and J by 7 bases, with 10 bases between. The CDR3 is 13 residues long.

In its sample, this clonotype was seen many times. The chain uses TRBV27 and TRBJ2-2, with 9 positions matching TRBD1. Germline V gene data show CDR1 as MNHEY and CDR2 as SMNVEV (reference sequence). The CDR3 spans 15 residues. J lost 4 bases, V lost 5 bases, and 5 bases had no gene match. CDR3 in amino acids: CASSLRDRVTGELFF. The CDR3 DNA follows: TGTGCCAGCAGTCTCCGGGACAGGGTCACCGGGGAGCTGTTTTTT.

In this sample, this clonotype turned up many times. The V and J genes are TRBV11-2 and TRBJ2-3; D perhaps matches TRBD1 (5 bases). The CDR3 length is 15 residues. CDR1 is SGHAT, CDR2 FQNNGV, per germline. With 1 base removed from V and 0 bases from J, the gap between germline ends came to 8 bases. Here the CDR3 DNA reads TGTGCCAGCAGCTTAGTCTCAGGGAGCACAGATACGCAGTATTTT. Translating gives CASSLVSGSTDTQYF.

This clonotype has ten or more counts. The chain joins TRBV7-2 to TRBJ1-2; 7 positions match TRBD1. CDR3 length: 16 amino acids. The V gene end was trimmed by 6 bases and the J gene end by 4 bases; junction bases not matched to a gene: 14. From germline, CDR1 is SGHTA and CDR2 FQGNSA. CDR3 sequence (DNA): TGTGCCAGCAGTCGATACGGGACAGATTCCTTCTATGGCTACACCTTC. This gives the protein CASSRYGTDSFYGYTF.

The chain employs TRBV11-2 and TRBJ2-1, with D possibly matching TRBD2 (5 bases). This CDR3 has 15 amino acids. Trimming took 6 bases from V and 6 from J, leaving 18 bases between them. The germline V gene encodes CDR1 SGHAT and CDR2 FQNNGV. Here the CDR3 DNA reads TGTGCCAGCAGTCCAGCCGGGAAATGGGGCAATGAGCAGTTCTTC. Translated, it gives CASSPAGKWGNEQFF.

For this clonotype: A much larger clone lies one base from this, so it may be a read error. This sequence joins TRBV5-8 and TRBJ1-1, with D possibly TRBD1 on 5 matching bases. V was pared by 3 bases and J by 6 bases, with 18 bases between. Per the germline V gene, CDR1 is SGHTS and CDR2 is YDEGEE. The CDR3 contains 15 residues. CDR3 in DNA: TGTGCCAGCAGCTCTTGGACACGGGGCTTCGCTGAAGCTTTCTTT. Its protein product is CASSSWTRGFAEAFF.

The chain employs TRBV10-2 and TRBJ2-5, with a weak D call TRBD2 (6 bases). Trimming removed 4 bases at V and 1 base at J, with 16 bases between. In germline, CDR1 is WSHSY, CDR2 SAAADI. CDR3 length: 16 amino acids. The CDR3 nucleotides read TGCGCCAGCAGTGGGCGGGAACTAAACCCCCAAGAGACCCAGTACTTC. Translating it yields CASSGRELNPQETQYF.

This clonotype was found many times. J is TRBJ1-1 and V is TRBV28, with D unresolved. Germline CDR1 is MDHEN and CDR2 is SYDVKM. The V gene lost 5 bases and the J gene lost 8 bases, with 9 bases spanning the gap. This CDR3 has 11 amino acids. The CDR3 DNA reads TGTGCCAGCAGTCCGCGATCGGAAGCTTTCTTT. Its translation: CASSPRSEAFF.

This chain links TRBV11-3 with TRBJ1-1; D not certain. The germline CDR1 and CDR2 sequences are SGHNT and YENEEA. The CDR3 is made up of 13 amino acids. V gave up 1 base and J gave up 4 bases, with 7 bases separating them. Written as DNA, the CDR3 is TGTGCCAGCAGCTTAGGGATGATCACTGAAGCTTTCTTT. It translates to CASSLGMITEAFF. Full variable domain (outside the CDR3, taken from reference TRBV11-3 and TRBJ1-1): EAGVVQSPRYKIIEKKQPVAFWCNPISGHNTLYWYLQNLGQGPELLIRYENEEAVDDSQLPKDRFSAERLKGVDSTLKIQPAELGDSAVYLCASSLGMITEAFFGQGTRLTVV.

This clonotype was seen at least ten times. V and J are TRBV11-3 and TRBJ2-7; 10 bases match TRBD2. Trimming cost V 5 bases and J 6 bases; bases outside gene matches: 13. The CDR3 contains 16 residues. CDR1 is SGHNT and CDR2 is YENEEA in the germline V gene. The chain's CDR3 is CASSHSVLAGVGEQYF. The CDR3, as DNA: TGTGCCAGCAGCCATTCAGTCCTAGCGGGAGTGGGCGAGCAGTACTTC.

This clonotype appeared many times. The chain recombines TRBV15 with TRBJ2-7; 10 nucleotides agree with TRBD2. CDR1 and CDR2 (germline): LNHNV, YYDKDF (reference sequence). This CDR3 is 14 amino acids long. V was clipped by 9 bases and J by 4 bases; unmatched bases: 9. The CDR3 region is CATGVGTSVYEQYF. The CDR3 coding sequence is TGTGCCACGGGGGTCGGGACTAGCGTATACGAGCAGTACTTC.

This clonotype came up a few times. The chain employs TRBV7-9 and TRBJ1-6; D is unclear. Germline CDR1 reads SEHNR; CDR2 reads FQNEAQ (reference sequence). The CDR3 runs 14 residues. The V and J ends lost 0 bases and 10 bases respectively, with 10 bases between them. The CDR3 loop is CASSLAQSWSPLHF. CDR3 bases: TGTGCCAGCAGCTTAGCTCAAAGCTGGTCACCCCTCCACTTT. Full variable domain (missing parts from reference TRBV7-9 and TRBJ1-6): DTGVSQNPRHKITKRGQNVTFRCDPISEHNRLYWYRQTLGQGPEFLTYFQNEAQLEKSRLLSDRFSAERPKGSFSTLEIQRTEQGDSAMYLCASSLAQSWSPLHFGNGTRLTVT.

This clonotype was found many times. V usage is TRBV3-1 and J usage is TRBJ2-2; maybe TRBD1 (6 bases). Germline CDR1 LGHDT, CDR2 YNNKEL (reference sequence). The germline V and J ends were trimmed by 4 bases and 2 bases, with 14 bases remaining between them. The CDR3 totals 16 residues. This CDR3 reads CASSLRGGSNTGELFF. CDR3 nucleotides: TGTGCCAGCAGCCTCCGAGGGGGTTCAAACACCGGGGAGCTGTTTTTT.

In this sample, this clonotype turned up many times. The J gene is TRBJ2-7, the V gene TRBV11-2; 7 nucleotides agree with TRBD1. The CDR3 sequence is 13 residues long. Losses at the gene ends were 4 bases for V and 6 bases for J; bases not matched to a gene: 6. In germline, CDR1 is SGHAT, CDR2 FQNNGV. The CDR3 sequence is CASSSWDSGEQYF. The CDR3, as DNA: TGTGCCAGCAGCTCATGGGACAGTGGCGAGCAGTACTTC.

Many counts were recorded for this clonotype. The rearrangement uses TRBV28 and TRBJ2-7, with 8 bases aligning to TRBD1. Per the germline V gene, CDR1 is MDHEN and CDR2 is SYDVKM. V dropped 4 bases and J dropped 1; count of bases not matched to a gene: 6. The CDR3 sequence is 15 residues long. The CDR3 nucleotides are TGTGCCAGCAGTTCAGGGGGCGGTGGGTCCTACGAGCAGTACTTC. Residues: CASSSGGGGSYEQYF.

This clonotype was counted at least ten times. The rearrangement uses TRBV2 and TRBJ2-5, with a tentative D call TRBD2 (5 bases). Trimming shortened V by 6 bases and J by 7 bases, and 15 bases separated the two germline ends. The CDR3 consists of 13 residues. Germline V CDR1 and CDR2: SNHLY, FYNNEI. CDR3 bases: TGTGCCAGCAGCGGAGCGGTGCGCGGGACCCAGTACTTC. Translated: CASSGAVRGTQYF. The full variable domain, completed using reference TRBV2 and TRBJ2-5, is EPEVTQTPSHQVTQMGQEVILRCVPISNHLYFYWYRQILGQKVEFLVSFYNNEISEKSEIFDDQFSVERPDGSNFTLKIRSTKLEDSAMYFCASSGAVRGTQYFGPGTRLLVL.

The chain combines TRBV5-4 with TRBJ2-1; D call uncertain. The CDR3 has 14 amino acids. Germline V gives CDR1 SGHNT, CDR2 YYREEE (reference sequence). Trimming cost V 3 bases and J 6 bases, with 13 bases left between them. The CDR3: CASSSPRGGNEQFF. CDR3 sequence (DNA): TGTGCCAGCAGCTCGCCGCGAGGCGGCAATGAGCAGTTCTTC. The full variable domain, in which reference TRBV5-4 and TRBJ2-1 provide the parts outside the CDR3, is ETGVTQSPTHLIKTRGQQVTLRCSSQSGHNTVSWYQQALGQGPQFIFQYYREEENGRGNFPPRFSGLQFPNYSSELNVNALELDDSALYLCASSSPRGGNEQFFGPGTRLTVL.

This clonotype was observed many times. This chain joins TRBV6-5 and TRBJ1-5; D gene uncertain. V lost 0 bases and J 4 bases, leaving 4 bases between the germline ends. Germline V gene data show CDR1 as MNHEY and CDR2 as SVGAGI. This CDR3 comprises 13 residues. The CDR3 protein is CASSYSTNQPQHF. The DNA for the CDR3 is TGTGCCAGCAGTTACTCGACAAATCAGCCCCAGCATTTT.

This clonotype occurred many times. The genes are TRBV2 and TRBJ1-5, with D unresolved. The CDR3 loop spans 12 amino acids. Germline V gene sequence: CDR1 SNHLY, CDR2 FYNNEI. The V end lost 7 bases, the J end lost 4 bases, and 8 bases lay between the germline ends. DNA of the CDR3: TGTGCCAGCACTGTAGGTAATCAGCCCCAGCATTTT. It encodes CASTVGNQPQHF. Combining the CDR3 with reference TRBV2 and TRBJ1-5 gives the whole variable domain EPEVTQTPSHQVTQMGQEVILRCVPISNHLYFYWYRQILGQKVEFLVSFYNNEISEKSEIFDDQFSVERPDGSNFTLKIRSTKLEDSAMYFCASTVGNQPQHFGDGTRLSIL.

The genes are TRBV6-1 and TRBJ1-2; D is possibly TRBD1 (6 bases). The CDR3 totals 13 residues. Germline CDR1 MNHNS, CDR2 SASEGT. Trimming pared 5 bases from V and 6 bases from J, leaving 13 bases between. The DNA for the CDR3 is TGTGCCAGCAGTAGAACCAACAGGGATGGCTACACCTTC. Translating it yields CASSRTNRDGYTF.

At least ten counts were recorded for this clonotype. The chain combines TRBV12-3 or TRBV12-4 with TRBJ2-2; 7 positions match TRBD2. This CDR3 has 12 residues. Germline trimming cut 8 bases from V and 5 bases from J; bases unmatched to any gene: 2. CDR3 nucleotides: TGTGCCAGCGGGGGGGTAACCGGGGAGCTGTTTTTT. It encodes CASGGVTGELFF.

This clonotype has a count of ten or more. The chain carries TRBV7-3 and TRBJ1-3; no definite D call. Between the trimmed V and J ends, which lost 4 bases and 0 bases, there was a span of 4 bases. The CDR3 runs to 13 residues. CDR1 is SGHTA and CDR2 is FQGTGA in the germline V gene. The CDR3 here is CASSSSSGNTIYF. CDR3 DNA sequence: TGTGCCAGCAGCTCCAGCTCTGGAAACACCATATATTTT.

This chain links TRBV28 with TRBJ2-2, with 11 bases lining up with TRBD2. The J segment lost 5 bases and the V segment lost 7 bases, leaving 9 bases of the junction unmatched. Germline CDR1 MDHEN, CDR2 SYDVKM. There are 16 residues in the CDR3. CDR3 in DNA: TGTGCCAGCACAATTAGCGGGAGGGCCTATACCGGGGAGCTGTTTTTT. Translation gives CASTISGRAYTGELFF.

This clonotype was recorded at least ten times. The genes are TRBV18 and TRBJ2-7; D not certain. Trimming left V 4 bases short and J 0 bases short, with 4 bases between. The CDR3 is 12 amino acids. Per germline, CDR1 KGHSH and CDR2 LQKENI. In DNA form, the CDR3 reads TGTGCCAGCTCACGGCCCTCCTACGAGCAGTACTTC. It specifies CASSRPSYEQYF.

Turning to this clonotype: A junction boundary mismatches the germline segment, possibly from a read error. V usage is TRBV27 and J usage is TRBJ2-7; no firm D call. The CDR3 spans 13 residues. Germline CDR1 is MNHEY and CDR2 is SMNVEV (reference sequence). CDR3 in amino acids: CAGSLKGPYEQYF. The CDR3 DNA sequence: TGTGCCGGCAGTTTAAAAGGCCCCTACGAGCAGTACTTC.

This clonotype was observed many times. The genes are TRBV10-3 and TRBJ2-7; TRBD1 matches at 7 bases. The CDR3 is 14 amino acids. CDR1 ENHRY and CDR2 SYGVKD come from the germline V gene. With 0 bases clipped from V and 3 bases from J, the junction kept 2 bases outside the gene matches. Here the CDR3 reads CAISESGGSYEQYF. The CDR3 coding sequence is TGTGCCATCAGTGAGTCAGGGGGCAGCTACGAGCAGTACTTC.

The chain recombines TRBV6-2 or TRBV6-3 with TRBJ2-5; TRBD1 matches 7 bases. Trimming removed 2 bases from V and 4 bases from J; junction bases left unmatched: 7. The CDR3 extends over 15 amino acids. Looked up from germline, CDR1 is MNHEY and CDR2 is SVGEGT. The CDR3 spells CASSYSPDRRETQYF. The CDR3 nucleotides are TGTGCCAGCAGTTACAGTCCGGACAGGCGAGAGACCCAGTACTTC.

This clonotype has ten or more counts. The chain joins TRBV20-1 to TRBJ2-3, with TRBD1 as a possible D gene (7 bases). The V end lost 6 bases, the J end lost 3 bases, and 16 bases lay between the germline ends. This CDR3 region has 14 residues. The germline V gene encodes CDR1 DFQATT and CDR2 SNEGSKA (reference sequence). The CDR3 region is CSAFSTGRTDTQYF. The CDR3 DNA reads as TGCAGTGCCTTCTCGACAGGGAGGACAGATACGCAGTATTTT.

This clonotype was counted a few times. This sequence joins TRBV4-1 and TRBJ1-4; tentatively, D is TRBD1 (5 bases). The germline V gene has CDR1 MGHRA and CDR2 YSYEKL. The CDR3 runs to 17 residues. With 5 bases removed from V and 0 bases from J, the gap between germline ends came to 16 bases. The CDR3, as DNA: TGCGCCAGCAGCGCCCGGGACCAAAGGGCAACTAATGAAAAACTGTTTTTT. Its translation is CASSARDQRATNEKLFF.

As regards this clonotype: This may be a read error, as it is one base from a much larger clone. Here the CDR3 reads CATSDRSAGDYGYTF. The CDR3 DNA reads as TGTGCCACCAGTGATCGATCGGCAGGTGACTATGGCTACACCTTC. The rearrangement links TRBV24-1 to TRBJ1-2, with no clear D. Germline-derived CDR1 and CDR2 are KGHDR and SFDVKD. V was cut by 3 bases and J by 3 bases, with 13 bases left in between. The CDR3 totals 15 residues.

This clonotype was picked up a small number of times. The chain links TRBV20-1 to TRBJ2-1; 12 bases agree with TRBD2. This CDR3 spans 16 amino acids. Trimming removed 1 base from V and 4 bases from J; junction bases left unmatched: 5. The germline CDR1 and CDR2 sequences are DFQATT and SNEGSKA (reference sequence). The chain's CDR3 is CSARGPSGRGYNEQFF. The CDR3, as DNA: TGCAGTGCTAGAGGCCCTAGCGGGAGGGGATACAATGAGCAGTTCTTC.

In this sample, this clonotype turned up many times. The V call is TRBV20-1, the J call TRBJ2-7; the match to TRBD2 covers 10 bases. Per germline, CDR1 DFQATT and CDR2 SNEGSKA (reference sequence). Unmatched junction bases numbered 5, after V lost 2 bases and J lost 1 base. This CDR3 contains 15 residues. CDR3 DNA sequence: TGCAGTGCTAGACTCACTAGCGGGATTTCCTACGAGCAGTACTTC. Translation gives CSARLTSGISYEQYF.